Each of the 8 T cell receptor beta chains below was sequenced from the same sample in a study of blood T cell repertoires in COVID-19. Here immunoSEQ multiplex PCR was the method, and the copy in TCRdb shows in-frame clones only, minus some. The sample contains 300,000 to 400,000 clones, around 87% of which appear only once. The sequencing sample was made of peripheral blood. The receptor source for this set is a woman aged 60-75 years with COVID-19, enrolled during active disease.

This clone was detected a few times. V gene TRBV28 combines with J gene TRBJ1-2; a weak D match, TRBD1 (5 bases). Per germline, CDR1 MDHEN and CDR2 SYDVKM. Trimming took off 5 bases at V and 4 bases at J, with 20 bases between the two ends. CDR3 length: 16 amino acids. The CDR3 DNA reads TGTGCCAGCAGTACGACCCTCCCTGCTAGGGGCTATGGCTACACCTTC. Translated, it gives CASSTTLPARGYGYTF.

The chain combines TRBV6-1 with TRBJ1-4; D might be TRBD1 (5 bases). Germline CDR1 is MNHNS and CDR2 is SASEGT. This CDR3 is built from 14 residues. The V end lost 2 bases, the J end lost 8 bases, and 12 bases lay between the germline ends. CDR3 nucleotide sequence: TGTGCCAGCAGTGAAAGCAGGGTAACGGAAAAACTGTTTTTT. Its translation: CASSESRVTEKLFF.

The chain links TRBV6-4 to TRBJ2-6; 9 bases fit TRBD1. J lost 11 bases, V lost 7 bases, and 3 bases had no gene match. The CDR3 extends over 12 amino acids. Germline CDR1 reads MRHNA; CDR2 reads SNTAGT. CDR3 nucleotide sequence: TGTGCCAGCAAGGGACAGGGTCACGTCCTGACTTTC. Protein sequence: CASKGQGHVLTF.

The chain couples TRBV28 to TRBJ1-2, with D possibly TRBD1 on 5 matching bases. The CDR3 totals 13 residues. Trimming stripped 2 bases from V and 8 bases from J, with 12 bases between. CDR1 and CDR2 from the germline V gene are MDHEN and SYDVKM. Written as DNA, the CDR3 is TGTGCCAGCAGTTTAGGCAGGGTGACCGGCTACACCTTC. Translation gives CASSLGRVTGYTF.

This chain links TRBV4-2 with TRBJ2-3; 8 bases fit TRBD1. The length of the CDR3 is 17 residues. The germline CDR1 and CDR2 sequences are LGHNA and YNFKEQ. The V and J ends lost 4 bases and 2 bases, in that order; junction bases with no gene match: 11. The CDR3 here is CASSPLAGTGSTDTQYF. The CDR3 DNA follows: TGTGCCAGCAGCCCCCTAGCCGGGACAGGTTCCACAGATACGCAGTATTTT.

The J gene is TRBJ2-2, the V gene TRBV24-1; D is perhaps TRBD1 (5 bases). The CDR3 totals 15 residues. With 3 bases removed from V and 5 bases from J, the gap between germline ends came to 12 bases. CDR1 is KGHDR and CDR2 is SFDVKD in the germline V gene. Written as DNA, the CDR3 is TGTGCCACCAGTGATCCTCGGACACGGACCGGGGAGCTGTTTTTT. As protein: CATSDPRTRTGELFF.

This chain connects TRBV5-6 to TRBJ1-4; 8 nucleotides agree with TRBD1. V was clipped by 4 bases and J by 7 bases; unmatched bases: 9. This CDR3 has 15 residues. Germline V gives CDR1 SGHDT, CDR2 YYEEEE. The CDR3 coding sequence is TGTGCCAGCAGCGAAACAGGGGGGATGGCTGAAAAACTGTTTTTT. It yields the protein CASSETGGMAEKLFF. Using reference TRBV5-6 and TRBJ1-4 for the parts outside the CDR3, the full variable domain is DAGVTQSPTHLIKTRGQQVTLRCSPKSGHDTVSWYQQALGQGPQFIFQYYEEEERQRGNFPDRFSGHQFPNYSSELNVNALLLGDSALYLCASSETGGMAEKLFFGSGTQLSVL.

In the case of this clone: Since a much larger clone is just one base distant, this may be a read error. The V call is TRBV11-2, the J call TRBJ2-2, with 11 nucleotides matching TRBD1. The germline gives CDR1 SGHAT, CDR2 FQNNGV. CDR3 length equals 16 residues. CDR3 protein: CASSSIPGQGGGQLFF. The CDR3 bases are TGTGCCAGCAGCTCGATTCCGGGACAGGGGGGCGGGCAGCTGTTTTTT.